A single sample gave rise to the 19 T cell receptor beta chains below, sequenced in a study of blood T cells in healthy people across ages. The use of a sample-barcoded 5' primer and a J-beta primer mix characterized a second PCR of about 7 to 12 cycles. A single record per CDR3 protein comes from TCRdb applying MiXCR to the 5' RACE reads. The data hold more than 600,000 distinct CDR3 sequences, with 25% observed a single time. These data were also reused for a study on T cells of mothers and their children.

Sequencing was done on a sample of blood. The receptors shown here come from a boy aged 10-17 years in good health.

This clonotype has just a few counts. The gene calls are TRBV6-2 or TRBV6-3 and TRBJ2-4; no clear D. The CDR3 consists of 11 residues. CDR1 MNHEY and CDR2 SVGEGT come from the germline V gene. The germline V and J ends were trimmed by 5 bases and 8 bases, with 7 bases remaining between them. The CDR3, as DNA: TGTGCCAGCAGTCCCCGGGACATTCAGTACTTC. It codes for CASSPRDIQYF.

This clonotype came up a few times. The rearrangement uses TRBV10-3 and TRBJ2-1, with no clear D. This CDR3 comprises 15 residues. Between the trimmed V and J ends, which lost 3 bases and 6 bases, there was a span of 15 bases. Germline V gene sequence: CDR1 ENHRY, CDR2 SYGVKD. This CDR3 reads CAISEEQPAANEQFF. The CDR3 DNA reads as TGTGCCATCAGTGAAGAGCAACCCGCTGCCAATGAGCAGTTCTTC.

A few counts support this clonotype. The final CDR3 position lacks the conserved phenylalanine or tryptophan, pointing to a likely read error. The limits of the CDR3 on the DNA are not certain, so only TCRdb's listed CDR3 is given. V gene TRBV21-1 combines with J gene TRBJ1-4; TRBD1, as called in the table, went unchecked against the DNA. TRBV21-1 counts as a pseudogene. Ends included, the CDR3 has 16 residues. The CDR3 reads CASRKPRGDGNEKLFS.

The J gene is TRBJ2-1, the V gene TRBV2; weak D call: TRBD2 (6 bases). Trimming stripped 5 bases from V and 9 bases from J, with 11 bases between. Germline CDR1 SNHLY, CDR2 FYNNEI. This CDR3 spans 12 amino acids. The CDR3 sequence is CASSLTRVEQFF. The CDR3, as DNA: TGTGCCAGCAGTTTGACTAGGGTTGAGCAGTTCTTC.

The V gene is TRBV3-1, the J gene TRBJ2-5; 12 bases are a match to TRBD2. The J call may be wrong; the DNA end is better matched by TRBJ2-7. The CDR3 totals 16 residues. Germline assignment: CDR1 LGHDT and CDR2 YNNKEL (reference sequence). CDR3 amino acids: CASSLNPSGRGYEQYF. The CDR3 nucleotides are TGTGCCAGCAGCCTAAACCCTAGCGGGAGGGGTTACGAGCAGTACTTC.

This clonotype was found a few times. The chain is built from TRBV10-3 and TRBJ2-3; D is unresolved. This CDR3 comprises 11 residues. The V end was cut by 10 bases, the J end by 4 bases, with 9 bases between. The germline V gene has CDR1 ENHRY and CDR2 SYGVKD. The CDR3 spells CASELADTQYF. CDR3 DNA sequence: TGTGCCAGCGAATTGGCAGATACGCAGTATTTT.

This clonotype has a handful of counts. The chain has TRBV19 and TRBJ2-1; D is perhaps TRBD2 (5 bases). V gave up 5 bases and J gave up 0 bases, with 11 bases separating them. The CDR3 totals 15 residues. Germline V CDR1 and CDR2: LNHDA, SQIVND (reference sequence). For the CDR3, the DNA is TGTGCCAGTAGTGAGGGAACTGGCTCCTACAATGAGCAGTTCTTC. Amino acids: CASSEGTGSYNEQFF.

This chain uses TRBV21-1 with TRBJ2-5. TRBV21-1 is labeled a pseudogene. This CDR3 is built from 14 residues. CDR3 residues: CASSKPQEKETQYF. CDR3 nucleotides: TGTGCCAGCAGCAAACCTCAGGAGAAAGAGACCCAGTACTTC.

V and J are TRBV20-1 and TRBJ2-3, with 7 bases lining up with TRBD2. V shed 1 base, J shed 7 bases, and the junction held 20 bases outside the gene matches. The germline V gene encodes CDR1 DFQATT and CDR2 SNEGSKA (reference sequence). The CDR3 is made up of 18 amino acids. The CDR3 nucleotides are TGCAGTGCTAGAGTACGGCGGGGAGGGTCTTCGGATTTAAATACGCAGTATTTT. Translated: CSARVRRGGSSDLNTQYF.

This clonotype was detected a few times. The V and J genes are TRBV10-3 and TRBJ2-4; D not certain. The V end was cut by 1 base, the J end by 8 bases, with 12 bases between. Germline V CDR1 and CDR2: ENHRY, SYGVKD. This CDR3 is 14 amino acids long. In DNA, the CDR3 is TGTGCCATCAGTGAGTATCGAGGTGGAGACATTCAGTACTTC. This codes for CAISEYRGGDIQYF.

This rearrangement joins TRBV24-1 to TRBJ1-5, with a possible D match to TRBD1 (6 bases). This CDR3 spans 12 amino acids. Per the germline V gene, CDR1 is KGHDR and CDR2 is SFDVKD. V lost 1 base, J lost 16 bases, and 13 bases lay in between. The CDR3 spells CATSDLSGAAHF. The CDR3 DNA sequence: TGTGCCACCAGTGATTTATCAGGGGCGGCACATTTT.

This clonotype was recorded once. The chain recombines TRBV5-1 with TRBJ2-1; 7 nucleotides agree with TRBD1. CDR3 length equals 15 residues. Trimming at V came to 2 bases and at J to 4 bases, leaving 6 bases not matched to a gene. Germline CDR1 SGHRS, CDR2 YFSETQ. CDR3 in DNA: TGCGCCAGCAGCTTTCAGGGGGAGAATTACAATGAGCAGTTCTTC. Translated: CASSFQGENYNEQFF.

The V gene is TRBV12-3 or TRBV12-4, the J gene TRBJ2-3; 11 nucleotides line up with TRBD2. The CDR3 contains 16 residues. J was trimmed by 6 bases and V by 6 bases; bases with no gene match: 11. DNA of the CDR3: TGTGCCAGCAGCTCCGCTCTAGCGGGAGGATCGGATACGCAGTATTTT. Protein product: CASSSALAGGSDTQYF.

This clonotype was counted only a few times. This chain uses TRBV29-1 with TRBJ1-1; D gene unclear. The CDR3 loop spans 11 amino acids. V lost 7 bases, J lost 3 bases, and 9 bases lay in between. Looked up from germline, CDR1 is SQVTM and CDR2 is ANQGSEA. The chain's CDR3 is CSAPEDTEAFF. The CDR3, as DNA: TGCAGCGCTCCGGAGGACACTGAAGCTTTCTTT.

In this sample, this clonotype turned up a few times. Here the CDR3 DNA reads TGCGCCAGCAGCCAAGAGGACAGATCTTCAAACACCATATATTTT. Protein product: CASSQEDRSSNTIYF. This chain connects TRBV4-1 to TRBJ1-3; perhaps TRBD1 as D (6 bases). Germline loops: CDR1 MGHRA, CDR2 YSYEKL. Trimming took 0 bases from V and 6 from J, leaving 12 bases between them. This CDR3 region has 15 residues.

The chain has TRBV15 and TRBJ1-5; possibly TRBD1 for D (5 bases). The V and J ends lost 0 bases and 5 bases respectively, with 14 bases between them. CDR1 and CDR2 (germline): LNHNV, YYDKDF (reference sequence). This CDR3 spans 16 amino acids. CDR3 amino acids: CATSRDRGGWDQPQHF. The CDR3 DNA reads TGTGCCACCAGCAGAGATCGCGGGGGTTGGGATCAGCCCCAGCATTTT.

There are a few counts of this clonotype. The chain combines TRBV4-1 with TRBJ1-4; D is ambiguous. Trimming left V 1 base short and J 7 bases short, with 19 bases between. The CDR3 loop spans 17 amino acids. Per germline, CDR1 MGHRA and CDR2 YSYEKL. CDR3 sequence reads: CASSQVPTGRVAEKLFF. The CDR3 DNA is TGCGCCAGCAGCCAAGTTCCTACGGGGAGGGTAGCTGAAAAACTGTTTTTT.

This clonotype was counted between two and nine times. The V and J genes are TRBV5-6 and TRBJ2-1, with 7 bases matching TRBD2. Trimming at V came to 3 bases and at J to 2 bases, leaving 8 bases not matched to a gene. From germline, CDR1 is SGHDT and CDR2 YYEEEE. This CDR3 region has 16 residues. The CDR3 region is CASSWLGEGTYNEQFF. CDR3 bases: TGTGCCAGCAGCTGGTTGGGGGAGGGAACCTACAATGAGCAGTTCTTC.

The table lists this clonotype with a few counts. This chain connects TRBV4-1 to TRBJ2-1, with D maybe TRBD2 (6 bases). Per the germline V gene, CDR1 is MGHRA and CDR2 is YSYEKL. The length of the CDR3 is 14 residues. Trimming stripped 3 bases from V and 9 bases from J, with 15 bases between. This CDR3 reads CASSHHRRDCEQFF. CDR3 bases: TGCGCCAGCAGCCACCACCGAAGGGACTGTGAGCAGTTCTTC.